This T cell receptor beta chain came from a study of shared clonotypes between healthy human individuals. Authors' methods: Filtering of immunoSEQ junctional sequences could not match full-length read filtering. Sequenced by immunoSEQ multiplex PCR; TCRdb stores in-frame clones only, minus some. That table furnishes V, J and clone size, whereas the DNA furnished D and trimming. This table has over a million clones, roughly 96% appearing once. A word on this clone: Antigen: not known.

Study outcomes and limitations: Clonotype sharing among the donors was expected to vary with sequencing depth.

The origin of this receptor is a man younger than 40 in good health. The source material was naive CD4+ T cells sorted from blood. The sample's subset: CD45RA+ positively selected.

CDR3: CAISESMISGETYEQYF. DNA for the CDR3: TGTGCCATCAGTGAGTCGATGATTAGCGGGGAGACCTACGAGCAGTACTTC. This chain connects TRBV10-3 to TRBJ2-7; 8 bases line up with TRBD2. The germline V gene has CDR1 ENHRY and CDR2 SYGVKD. V lost 0 bases, J lost 2 bases, and 9 bases stayed unmatched. The CDR3 runs to 17 residues.